This TCR beta chain was retrieved from a study of blood T cell repertoires in COVID-19. Clones were sequenced by immunoSEQ multiplex PCR, and TCRdb holds only the in-frame ones, with some missing. The sample consists of 200,000 to 250,000 clones, 88% of them appearing once. J was trimmed by 2 bases and V by 1 base; bases with no gene match: 4. Germline V gene lookup returns CDR1 SGHAT and CDR2 FQNNGV. The CDR3 covers 17 residues. The sequence came from a woman between 55 and 75 years old with acute or convalescent COVID-19. The sequencing sample was made of peripheral blood. The J gene is TRBJ2-4, the V gene TRBV11-2; 11 positions match TRBD1. The chain's CDR3 is CASSLAGTGGTKNIQYF. CDR3 sequence (DNA): TGTGCCAGCAGCTTAGCGGGGACAGGGGGTACCAAAAACATTCAGTACTTC.